The 27 T cell receptor beta chains listed next were all sequenced from one sample in a study of OX40 agonist ivuxolimab in advanced cancers. This table comes from immunoSEQ multiplex PCR, and its TCRdb copy is limited to in-frame clones, with some not included. In the table there are more than 9,000 clones, 75% to 90% of which are singletons. Specimen: CD4+ or CD8+ T cells sorted from blood, collected in a trial of the OX40 agonist ivuxolimab. The source is an adult with an advanced solid tumor such as melanoma, head and neck, liver or kidney cancer.

V usage is TRBV29-1 and J usage is TRBJ1-1; D is uncertain. Looked up from germline, CDR1 is SQVTM and CDR2 is ANQGSEA. V shed 7 bases and J shed 11 bases, with 14 bases lying between them. This CDR3 is built from 10 residues. The CDR3 region is CSDESLGAFF. CDR3 bases: TGCAGCGATGAGAGTTTGGGTGCTTTCTTT.

This clone has more than one count but fewer than ten. The chain couples TRBV11-3 to TRBJ2-7; D not certain. The V gene's germline CDR1 is SGHNT and CDR2 YENEEA. This CDR3 contains 12 residues. V was clipped by 5 bases and J by 3 bases, with 8 bases between them. For the CDR3, the DNA is TGTGCCAGCAGCGCGACCTACTACGAGCAGTACTTC. This translates into CASSATYYEQYF.

The V and J genes are TRBV9 and TRBJ2-7, with unresolved D. The CDR3 length is 14 residues. CDR1 and CDR2 (germline): SGDLS, YYNGEE. Trimming removed 0 bases from V and 0 bases from J, with 7 bases in between. The CDR3, as DNA: TGTGCCAGCAGCGTAGACGGTAGCTCCTACGAGCAGTACTTC. Residues: CASSVDGSSYEQYF.

The chain is built from TRBV11-3 and TRBJ2-7; 9 positions agree with TRBD1. V gave up 4 bases and J gave up 7 bases; unmatched junction bases: 14. Germline CDR1 and CDR2: SGHNT and YENEEA. The CDR3 runs to 16 residues. CDR3 in amino acids: CASSSPGQGVPGEQYF. CDR3 bases: TGTGCCAGCAGCTCCCCGGGACAGGGTGTTCCGGGTGAGCAGTACTTC.

The chain is built from TRBV5-1 and TRBJ2-7; D unresolved. CDR1 and CDR2 (germline): SGHRS, YFSETQ. The V gene lost 0 bases and the J gene lost 4 bases, with 8 bases spanning the gap. CDR3 length: 13 residues. The CDR3 is CASSLAAAYEQYF. CDR3 sequence (DNA): TGCGCCAGCAGCTTGGCGGCAGCATACGAGCAGTACTTC.

This clone has a handful of counts. The chain carries TRBV6-6 and TRBJ2-1; D is unclear. With 8 bases removed from V and 7 bases from J, the gap between germline ends came to 12 bases. The germline CDR1 and CDR2 sequences are MNHNY and SVGAGI (reference sequence). CDR3 size: 12 residues. The CDR3 sequence: CASLLPGNEQFF. CDR3 DNA: TGTGCCAGCCTCTTACCTGGGAATGAGCAGTTCTTC.

The chain carries TRBV10-2 and TRBJ2-2; the D gene is possibly TRBD2 (6 bases). The ends were cut back, 2 bases at V and 2 bases at J, with 9 bases in the middle. The CDR3 consists of 15 residues. Germline V CDR1 and CDR2: WSHSY, SAAADI. The CDR3 here is CASSEAGFNTGELFF. In DNA, the CDR3 is TGCGCCAGCAGTGAGGCGGGGTTCAACACCGGGGAGCTGTTTTTT.

Judged by abundance, this clone is medium-sized (0.01 to 0.1%). Different DNA sequences within this sample yield the same CDR3. The V gene is TRBV7-2, the J gene TRBJ2-7, with TRBD2 matching 7 bases. V gave up 1 base and J gave up 0 bases; unmatched junction bases: 3. Germline CDR1 SGHTA, CDR2 FQGNSA. The CDR3 runs 15 residues. CDR3 residues: CASSLGGGISYEQYF. CDR3 DNA: TGTGCCAGCAGCTTAGGGGGGGGGATCTCCTACGAGCAGTACTTC.

The chain links TRBV2 to TRBJ2-7; D unclear. The CDR3 runs 12 residues. Looked up from germline, CDR1 is SNHLY and CDR2 is FYNNEI. The germline V and J ends were trimmed by 3 bases and 7 bases, with 10 bases remaining between them. This chain's CDR3 is CASSEPTREQYF. In DNA form, the CDR3 reads TGTGCCAGCAGTGAGCCCACTCGGGAGCAGTACTTC.

The chain carries TRBV7-9 and TRBJ1-1, with unresolved D. Trimming took 6 bases from V and 1 from J, leaving 3 bases between them. From germline, CDR1 is SEHNR and CDR2 FQNEAQ (reference sequence). This CDR3 spans 11 amino acids. The chain's CDR3 is CASRENTEAFF. The CDR3 DNA follows: TGTGCCAGCAGAGAGAACACTGAAGCTTTCTTT.

The CDR3 DNA is TGTGCCAGCAACCTGTGGGGTGGCACTGAAGCTTTCTTT. It translates to CASNLWGGTEAFF. The chain recombines TRBV6-1 with TRBJ1-1; no clear D gene. CDR3 length: 13 amino acids. Germline values: CDR1 MNHNS, CDR2 SASEGT. V lost 7 bases and J 4 bases, leaving 13 bases between the germline ends.

V and J are TRBV4-1 and TRBJ1-2; 8 nucleotides line up with TRBD1. The CDR3 length is 18 residues. Germline V gene sequence: CDR1 MGHRA, CDR2 YSYEKL. Unmatched junction bases numbered 9, after V lost 0 bases and J lost 0 bases. DNA of the CDR3: TGCGCCAGCAGCCAAGAAAGGACAGGGACCCCAGCTAACTATGGCTACACCTTC. Amino acid sequence: CASSQERTGTPANYGYTF.

DNA for the CDR3: TGTGCCAGCAGCCCCCCAGAATCCTACGAGCAGTACTTC. Translated, it gives CASSPPESYEQYF. V gene TRBV5-6 combines with J gene TRBJ2-7; D call uncertain. Per germline, CDR1 SGHDT and CDR2 YYEEEE. The V and J ends lost 4 bases and 1 base respectively, with 9 bases between them. This CDR3 spans 13 amino acids.

The rearrangement links TRBV6-5 to TRBJ2-3, with no clear D. CDR1 MNHEY and CDR2 SVGAGI come from the germline V gene. Trimming cost V 6 bases and J 5 bases, with 6 bases left between them. CDR3 length equals 11 residues. The CDR3: CASRTIDTQYF. The CDR3 DNA reads as TGTGCCAGCAGGACCATAGATACGCAGTATTTT.

V gene TRBV11-3 combines with J gene TRBJ1-2; no clear D. CDR1 is SGHNT, CDR2 YENEEA, per germline. The CDR3 contains 14 residues. V lost 5 bases and J 4 bases, leaving 14 bases between the germline ends. The CDR3 bases are TGTGCCAGCAGCCCAGGCCCCCTCCCCTATGGCTACACCTTC. Translation: CASSPGPLPYGYTF.

There are a few counts of this clone. V gene TRBV19 combines with J gene TRBJ2-7; D gene ambiguous. The ends were cut back, 3 bases at V and 5 bases at J, with 14 bases in the middle. This CDR3 is 14 amino acids long. Germline loops: CDR1 LNHDA, CDR2 SQIVND (reference sequence). The CDR3 spells CASSIPGSLNEQYF. In DNA form, the CDR3 reads TGTGCCAGTAGTATCCCGGGCAGCCTAAACGAGCAGTACTTC. Variable domain in full (rest from reference TRBV19 and TRBJ2-7): DGGITQSPKYLFRKEGQNVTLSCEQNLNHDAMYWYRQDPGQGLRLIYYSQIVNDFQKGDIAEGYSVSREKKESFPLTVTSAQKNPTAFYLCASSIPGSLNEQYFGPGTRLTVT.

This sequence joins TRBV19 and TRBJ1-4, with D tentatively TRBD1 (5 bases). The V gene lost 5 bases and the J gene lost 8 bases, with 12 bases spanning the gap. The CDR3 covers 13 residues. Germline CDR1 LNHDA, CDR2 SQIVND (reference sequence). As DNA, the CDR3 is TGTGCCAGTAGTGGGACTGCCGGGGAAAAACTGTTTTTT. It is translated as CASSGTAGEKLFF.

The genes are TRBV15 and TRBJ2-3, with D tentatively TRBD1 or TRBD2 (6 bases each). Trimming shortened V by 2 bases and J by 6 bases, and 15 bases separated the two germline ends. The CDR3 contains 15 residues. Germline CDR1 reads LNHNV; CDR2 reads YYDKDF (reference sequence). This chain's CDR3 is CATSRNLGGADTQYF. In DNA, the CDR3 is TGTGCCACCAGCAGAAACCTCGGGGGCGCGGATACGCAGTATTTT.

The CDR3 loop reads CATIDTDTQYF. The CDR3 nucleotides read TGTGCCACAATTGACACAGATACGCAGTATTTT. The V gene is TRBV2, the J gene TRBJ2-3; D uncertain. Looked up from germline, CDR1 is SNHLY and CDR2 is FYNNEI. The CDR3 is 11 amino acids. The germline V and J ends were trimmed by 10 bases and 2 bases, with 7 bases remaining between them.

The rearrangement joins TRBV7-9 to TRBJ2-7, with no clear D. The CDR3 loop spans 13 amino acids. The V and J ends lost 4 bases and 3 bases respectively, with 10 bases between them. Germline V gives CDR1 SEHNR, CDR2 FQNEAQ (reference sequence). The CDR3: CASSSPSHYEQYF. DNA of the CDR3: TGTGCCAGCAGCTCACCAAGCCACTACGAGCAGTACTTC.

The genes are TRBV4-1 and TRBJ2-2; D unresolved. This CDR3 is built from 14 residues. V was shortened by 3 bases and J by 5 bases, with 10 bases between the two germline ends. CDR1 is MGHRA and CDR2 is YSYEKL in the germline V gene. The CDR3 bases are TGCGCCAGCAGCCATGCTTCTGGGACCGGGGAGCTGTTTTTT. It yields the protein CASSHASGTGELFF.

In its sample, this clone was seen once. The rearrangement uses TRBV12-5 and TRBJ2-3, with 15 positions matching TRBD2. CDR3 length: 22 residues. CDR1 and CDR2 from the germline V gene are LGHNT and FRNRAP. Trimming took 2 bases from V and 0 from J; bases not matched to a gene: 15. The CDR3 spells CASGLIRMGGLAGGASTDTQYF. As DNA, the CDR3 is TGTGCTAGTGGTTTGATTAGGATGGGAGGACTAGCGGGGGGGGCTAGCACAGATACGCAGTATTTT.

CDR3 sequence (DNA): TGTGCCAGCAGCTTGGCCGTAGGGGCCGTGAACACTGAAGCTTTCTTT. It codes for CASSLAVGAVNTEAFF. The V and J genes are TRBV5-8 and TRBJ1-1; possible D gene TRBD1, 5 bases. The CDR3 spans 16 residues. Germline V gene lookup returns CDR1 SGHTS and CDR2 YDEGEE. Trimming cost V 0 bases and J 0 bases, with 12 bases left between them.

The rearrangement links TRBV7-9 to TRBJ2-1; D remains unclear. The ends were cut back, 5 bases at V and 9 bases at J, with 8 bases in the middle. This CDR3 comprises 11 residues. Germline loops: CDR1 SEHNR, CDR2 FQNEAQ (reference sequence). Here the CDR3 DNA reads TGTGCCAGCAGCCCACCCGGTGAGCAGTTCTTC. Its translation is CASSPPGEQFF.

V is TRBV7-2 and J is TRBJ2-1, with 13 bases aligning to TRBD2. The V and J ends lost 6 bases and 8 bases, in that order; junction bases with no gene match: 10. CDR3 size: 16 residues. From germline, CDR1 is SGHTA and CDR2 FQGNSA. For the CDR3, the DNA is TGTGCCAGCAGGCTTACGGGACTAGCGGGATTTGATGAGCAGTTCTTC. Protein sequence: CASRLTGLAGFDEQFF.

The CDR3: CASSISGERYNEQFF. CDR3 sequence (DNA): TGTGCCAGTAGTATTTCGGGGGAGAGGTACAATGAGCAGTTCTTC. The chain carries TRBV19 and TRBJ2-1; D is perhaps TRBD2 (6 bases). Germline V gene lookup returns CDR1 LNHDA and CDR2 SQIVND (reference sequence). Trimming pared 3 bases from V and 4 bases from J, leaving 13 bases between. The CDR3 has 15 residues.

This chain links TRBV5-1 with TRBJ2-5; tentatively, D is TRBD1 or TRBD2 (5 bases each). CDR3 size: 12 residues. Deletions cut 5 bases from V and 5 bases from J, with 10 bases between. The germline gives CDR1 SGHRS, CDR2 YFSETQ. CDR3: CASSRGGETQYF. For the CDR3, the DNA is TGCGCCAGCAGTCGGGGCGGGGAGACCCAGTACTTC.